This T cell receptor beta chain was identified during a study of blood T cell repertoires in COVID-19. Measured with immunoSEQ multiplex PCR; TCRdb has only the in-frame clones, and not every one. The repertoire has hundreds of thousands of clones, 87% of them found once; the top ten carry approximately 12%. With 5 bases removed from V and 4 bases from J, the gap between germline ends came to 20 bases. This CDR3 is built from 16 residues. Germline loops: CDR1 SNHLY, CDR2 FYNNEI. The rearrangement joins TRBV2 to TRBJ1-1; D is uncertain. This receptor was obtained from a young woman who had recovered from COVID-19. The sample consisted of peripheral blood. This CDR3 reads CASSPPAFPETTEAFF. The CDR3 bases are TGTGCCAGCAGTCCGCCAGCGTTCCCCGAGACCACTGAAGCTTTCTTT.